A single sample is the source of the 14 T cell receptor beta chains below, sequenced in a study of chemoradiotherapy in HPV16-positive cancers. Some clones are missing from TCRdb's copy, which holds only in-frame ones; the method was immunoSEQ multiplex PCR. The table has 4,000 or so clones, about 78% seen once. The sample in question was tumor tissue, obtained from a patient who underwent chemoradiotherapy. The receptors were sampled from a human donor with HPV-associated anogenital cancer.

The genes are TRBV28 and TRBJ1-2; maybe TRBD1 (6 bases). V was cut by 7 bases and J by 4 bases, with 10 bases left in between. This CDR3 is built from 12 residues. Germline V gene sequence: CDR1 MDHEN, CDR2 SYDVKM. The CDR3 coding sequence is TGTGCCAGCACCCTAGGGGGCTATGGCTACACCTTC. Amino acid sequence: CASTLGGYGYTF.

Note on this clone: The junction does not match germline at one end; this may be a read error. This chain uses TRBV28 with TRBJ1-3; TRBD1 aligns across 7 bases. The CDR3 spans 12 residues. CDR1 and CDR2 (germline): MDHEN, SYDVKM. The chain's CDR3 is CASSARGQTRDF. The CDR3 DNA reads as TGTGCCAGCAGTGCAAGGGGACAGACGAGAGATTTT.

The V call is TRBV14, the J call TRBJ1-2; D call uncertain. Germline-derived CDR1 and CDR2 are SGHDN and FVKESK. This CDR3 has 19 residues. Trimming cost V 4 bases and J 0 bases, with 24 bases left between them. The CDR3 sequence: CASSPPPGSTNLPNYGYTF. CDR3 in DNA: TGTGCCAGCAGCCCCCCACCCGGGTCAACCAACCTCCCTAACTATGGCTACACCTTC.

This clone came up a few times. V and J are TRBV30 and TRBJ2-5; the D is unclear. The V and J ends lost 2 bases and 5 bases respectively, with 18 bases between them. CDR3 length equals 15 residues. Germline V lookup: CDR1 GTSNPN, CDR2 SVGIG (reference sequence). CDR3 sequence: CAWSQTAVARETQYF. CDR3 coding DNA: TGTGCCTGGAGTCAAACAGCAGTAGCTCGGGAGACCCAGTACTTC.

V gene TRBV7-8 combines with J gene TRBJ1-2, with 7 bases lining up with TRBD1. Per the germline V gene, CDR1 is SGHVS and CDR2 is FQNEAQ. Trimming at V came to 0 bases and at J to 7 bases, leaving 8 bases not matched to a gene. This CDR3 spans 15 amino acids. DNA for the CDR3: TGTGCCAGCAGCTTAGCTTTACAGGGGACCTTTGGCTACACCTTC. Its protein is CASSLALQGTFGYTF.

The J gene is TRBJ1-1, the V gene TRBV7-3; tentatively, D is TRBD1 (5 bases). CDR1 SGHTA and CDR2 FQGTGA come from the germline V gene. CDR3 size: 13 residues. Trimming removed 4 bases from V and 11 bases from J, with 17 bases in between. The CDR3 sequence: CASSSPGSGTAFF. CDR3 DNA: TGTGCCAGCAGCTCGCCAGGGTCAGGCACGGCTTTCTTT.

This sequence joins TRBV7-9 and TRBJ2-1; weak D call: TRBD1 (5 bases). Germline V gene lookup returns CDR1 SEHNR and CDR2 FQNEAQ (reference sequence). This CDR3 comprises 14 residues. V lost 3 bases to trimming and J lost 9 bases, with 15 bases between them. This chain's CDR3 is CASSLGQYEGEQFF. In DNA form, the CDR3 reads TGTGCCAGCAGCTTGGGGCAGTATGAAGGTGAGCAGTTCTTC.

This chain links TRBV27 with TRBJ1-1, with a weak D call TRBD1 (5 bases). Germline V gene data show CDR1 as MNHEY and CDR2 as SMNVEV (reference sequence). The CDR3 contains 16 residues. Deletions cut 8 bases from V and 0 bases from J, with 19 bases between. The CDR3 DNA sequence: TGTGCCAGCCGTACCCTCCTCGGGGGGATGAACACTGAAGCTTTCTTT. Its translation is CASRTLLGGMNTEAFF.

The chain recombines TRBV2 with TRBJ2-1; 8 positions agree with TRBD2. V gave up 9 bases and J gave up 5 bases; unmatched junction bases: 12. Germline CDR1 and CDR2: SNHLY and FYNNEI. This CDR3 contains 15 residues. Here the CDR3 DNA reads TGTGCCAGTAACCGACGAGCGGGGGTCCACAATGAGCAGTTCTTC. This sequence encodes CASNRRAGVHNEQFF.

V gene TRBV6-1 combines with J gene TRBJ1-1; a weak D match, TRBD1 (5 bases). This CDR3 region has 14 residues. Germline V gene data show CDR1 as MNHNS and CDR2 as SASEGT. The ends were cut back, 3 bases at V and 4 bases at J, with 12 bases in the middle. DNA for the CDR3: TGTGCCAGCAGTGAGGGGGGGTCTCTCACTGAAGCTTTCTTT. Translation: CASSEGGSLTEAFF.

The rearrangement uses TRBV9 and TRBJ1-4, with D hard to call. The CDR3 is 14 amino acids. The V gene lost 6 bases and the J gene lost 3 bases, with 12 bases spanning the gap. Looked up from germline, CDR1 is SGDLS and CDR2 is YYNGEE. The CDR3 coding sequence is TGTGCCAGCACCACGGACCCGGCTAATGAAAAACTGTTTTTT. Its translation: CASTTDPANEKLFF. Using reference TRBV9 and TRBJ1-4 for the parts outside the CDR3, the full variable domain is DSGVTQTPKHLITATGQRVTLRCSPRSGDLSVYWYQQSLDQGLQFLIQYYNGEERAKGNILERFSAQQFPDLHSELNLSSLELGDSALYFCASTTDPANEKLFFGSGTQLSVL.

The chain recombines TRBV7-6 with TRBJ1-3; D unresolved. The ends were cut back, 3 bases at V and 0 bases at J, with 9 bases in the middle. Per the germline V gene, CDR1 is SGHVS and CDR2 is FNYEAQ. The CDR3 extends over 15 amino acids. CDR3 amino acids: CASSLVGASGNTIYF. CDR3 bases: TGTGCCAGCAGCTTGGTCGGAGCCTCTGGAAACACCATATATTTT.

This chain links TRBV6-5 with TRBJ1-6, with D perhaps matching TRBD1 (5 bases). The germline V gene has CDR1 MNHEY and CDR2 SVGAGI. The CDR3 has 15 residues. Trimming took off 0 bases at V and 6 bases at J, with 9 bases between the two ends. The CDR3 nucleotides read TGTGCCAGCAGTTACTCGGGACGGCTTAATTCACCCCTCCACTTT. Its translation: CASSYSGRLNSPLHF.

V is TRBV6-1 and J is TRBJ1-2; D not certain. The germline V gene encodes CDR1 MNHNS and CDR2 SASEGT. The CDR3 is 12 residues long. V lost 5 bases to trimming and J lost 1 base, with 5 bases between them. CDR3 in amino acids: CASSPFNYGYTF. The CDR3 bases are TGTGCCAGCAGTCCTTTTAACTATGGCTACACCTTC.